The entry below gives a single TCR beta chain sequence along with its context. The antigen is not known. The sample is drawn from a study of cytomegalovirus exposure and HLA in healthy donors. Study-wide results and limits: Rarity characterized most TCR sequences, yet some public TCRs appeared in many donors.

Primers included in the PCR were 60 Vbeta and 13 Jbeta primers. Libraries were prepared by immunoSEQ multiplex PCR; TCRdb keeps only in-frame clonotypes and omits some of them. The sample contains 85,000 to 110,000 clones, roughly 80% of which appear only once. The donors comprised healthy bone marrow donors. Nominally healthy donors provided the samples, though records likely missed some immune exposures. The clonotype comes from a man over 45 in good health and CMV-seropositive. Specimen: PBMCs.

In nucleotides, the CDR3 is TGTGCCAGCAGACCCCCAGGGGGGACCAACTACGAGCAGTACTTC. The encoded protein is CASRPPGGTNYEQYF. The genes are TRBV6-6 and TRBJ2-7; perhaps TRBD1 as D (7 bases). The CDR3 runs to 15 residues. Trimming shortened V by 6 bases and J by 3 bases, and 18 bases separated the two germline ends. Germline CDR1 and CDR2: MNHNY and SVGAGI (reference sequence).